One and the same sample provided the 28 T cell receptor beta chains below, sequenced in a study of blood T cells in healthy people across ages. It was with a sample-barcoded 5' primer and a J-beta primer mix that a second PCR of about 6 to 12 cycles was run. TCRdb re-analysed the 5' RACE reads in MiXCR, keeping a single row per CDR3 protein. Of about 1.6 million distinct CDR3 sequences listed, 34% are singletons. The sample taken for sequencing was blood. These receptors were collected from a woman in her twenties or thirties in good health.

On this clonotype itself: The junction shows a germline mismatch at one end, possibly a read error. V and J are TRBV6-6 and TRBJ2-5; D tentatively reads TRBD1 or TRBD2 (5 bases each). Germline CDR1 and CDR2: MNHNY and SVGAGI (reference sequence). The CDR3 has 13 amino acids. This chain's CDR3 is CAGSRDGQETQYF. Written as DNA, the CDR3 is TGTGCCGGCAGTAGGGACGGGCAAGAGACCCAGTACTTC.

This clonotype was counted at least ten times. This chain uses TRBV20-1 with TRBJ1-2; TRBD1 might be the D (6 bases). The CDR3 spans 12 residues. Germline CDR1 DFQATT, CDR2 SNEGSKA (reference sequence). Trimming shortened V by 0 bases and J by 12 bases, and 14 bases separated the two germline ends. CDR3 nucleotides: TGCAGTGCTAGAGATCAGGGGTACAAGAACACCTTC. Its translation is CSARDQGYKNTF.

This clonotype was observed a few times. The chain has TRBV7-2 and TRBJ1-1; 7 positions match TRBD1. CDR3 size: 15 residues. In germline, CDR1 is SGHTA, CDR2 FQGNSA. Unmatched junction bases numbered 8, after V lost 3 bases and J lost 4 bases. CDR3 loop: CASSFHRGSITEAFF. In nucleotides, the CDR3 is TGTGCCAGCAGCTTCCACAGGGGCTCGATCACTGAAGCTTTCTTT.

This clonotype was seen a handful of times. The genes are TRBV5-1 and TRBJ1-4; unclear D gene. The CDR3 has 14 residues. CDR1 is SGHRS, CDR2 YFSETQ, per germline. Trimming took off 0 bases at V and 4 bases at J, with 7 bases between the two ends. CDR3 residues: CASSLEGVNEKLFF. The CDR3 DNA is TGCGCCAGCAGCTTGGAAGGAGTTAATGAAAAACTGTTTTTT.

The chain carries TRBV4-2 and TRBJ2-7; a possible D gene is TRBD1 (5 bases). CDR1 LGHNA and CDR2 YNFKEQ come from the germline V gene. The ends were cut back, 1 base at V and 2 bases at J, with 21 bases in the middle. The CDR3 is 18 residues long. CDR3: CASSQAHLPGINPYEQYF. In nucleotides, the CDR3 is TGTGCCAGCAGCCAAGCCCATCTTCCAGGGATTAATCCCTACGAGCAGTACTTC.

This clonotype was recorded at least ten times. Sequence at one end of the junction differs from germline and may be a read error. This rearrangement joins TRBV29-1 to TRBJ2-5, with 8 bases fitting TRBD2. Looked up from germline, CDR1 is SQVTM and CDR2 is ANQGSEA. This CDR3 contains 12 residues. The CDR3 nucleotides are TGCAGTGTTGCGGGGGGCGGGGAGACCCAGTACTTC. This gives the protein CSVAGGGETQYF. Using reference TRBV29-1 and TRBJ2-5 for the parts outside the CDR3, the full variable domain is SAVISQKPSRDICQRGTSLTIQCQVDSQVTMMFWYRQQPGQSLTLIATANQGSEATYESGFVIDKFPISRPNLTFSTLTVSNMSPEDSSIYLCSVAGGGETQYFGPGTRLLVL.

This clonotype has ten or more counts. V gene TRBV29-1 combines with J gene TRBJ2-5, with no clear D. Germline CDR1 SQVTM, CDR2 ANQGSEA. Trimming left V 4 bases short and J 0 bases short, with 6 bases between. CDR3 length: 12 amino acids. The DNA for the CDR3 is TGCAGCGTTGTGCGGAACCAAGAGACCCAGTACTTC. The encoded protein is CSVVRNQETQYF.

This clonotype has a handful of counts. The rearrangement uses TRBV7-8 and TRBJ1-1, with D uncertain. V was clipped by 1 base and J by 5 bases, with 11 bases between them. Germline CDR1 and CDR2: SGHVS and FQNEAQ. This CDR3 is built from 14 residues. The CDR3 sequence: CASSLEGRDTEAFF. For the CDR3, the DNA is TGTGCCAGCAGCTTAGAGGGTAGGGATACTGAAGCTTTCTTT.

The chain recombines TRBV3-1 with TRBJ2-5; D perhaps matches TRBD1 (6 bases). The CDR3 runs 15 residues. With 0 bases removed from V and 5 bases from J, the gap between germline ends came to 13 bases. The V gene's germline CDR1 is LGHDT and CDR2 YNNKEL (reference sequence). This chain's CDR3 is CASSQDTGLSETQYF. As DNA, the CDR3 is TGTGCCAGCAGCCAAGATACAGGGCTATCGGAGACCCAGTACTTC.

The chain has TRBV29-1 and TRBJ2-2; D unclear. With 6 bases removed from V and 8 bases from J, the gap between germline ends came to 10 bases. Per germline, CDR1 SQVTM and CDR2 ANQGSEA. The CDR3 has 11 residues. As DNA, the CDR3 is TGCAGCGTCAGGACCATGGGGGAGCTGTTTTTT. Protein product: CSVRTMGELFF.

This clonotype has only one observation. The chain has TRBV30 and TRBJ1-4; D gene ambiguous. Germline V CDR1 and CDR2: GTSNPN, SVGIG (reference sequence). The CDR3 is 11 amino acids. V was clipped by 7 bases and J by 8 bases, with 11 bases between them. The CDR3 protein is CASTDREKLFF. The CDR3 coding sequence is TGTGCCTCGACGGATAGGGAAAAACTGTTTTTT.

This clonotype occurred many times. The J gene is TRBJ2-1, the V gene TRBV5-1; 10 bases map to TRBD2. V lost 1 base and J lost 0; bases outside the gene matches: 4. The CDR3 is 17 residues long. The germline gives CDR1 SGHRS, CDR2 YFSETQ. The CDR3 region has the DNA TGCGCCAGCAGCTTGTTGGCTAGCGGGAGCTCCTACAATGAGCAGTTCTTC. It specifies CASSLLASGSSYNEQFF.

The rearrangement joins TRBV20-1 to TRBJ2-7; D gene unclear. The V end was cut by 3 bases, the J end by 2 bases, with 11 bases between. Germline-derived CDR1 and CDR2 are DFQATT and SNEGSKA (reference sequence). The CDR3 is 13 amino acids. The CDR3 coding sequence is TGCAGTGCTAGGCCCCCAGGTGCCTACGAGCAGTACTTC. Translated, it gives CSARPPGAYEQYF.

V gene TRBV27 combines with J gene TRBJ1-5; TRBD1 agrees at 7 bases. This CDR3 is 15 amino acids long. V trimming: 4 bases; J trimming: 6 bases; junction bases outside the gene matches: 9. In germline, CDR1 is MNHEY, CDR2 SMNVEV (reference sequence). The CDR3, as DNA: TGTGCCAGCAGTTCTCATCCAGGGGGAGGTCAGCCCCAGCATTTT. Protein product: CASSSHPGGGQPQHF.

This sequence joins TRBV11-2 and TRBJ2-1; perhaps D is TRBD1 or TRBD2 (5 bases each). The CDR3 length is 14 residues. Germline loops: CDR1 SGHAT, CDR2 FQNNGV. Trimming took 5 bases from V and 7 from J, leaving 15 bases between them. CDR3 coding DNA: TGTGCCAGCAGCCAAGGGACCCGTAGGAATGAGCAGTTCTTC. It yields the protein CASSQGTRRNEQFF.

This chain connects TRBV5-1 to TRBJ2-2; D possibly corresponds to TRBD1 (5 bases). There are 14 residues in the CDR3. Germline-derived CDR1 and CDR2 are SGHRS and YFSETQ. V was clipped by 4 bases and J by 5 bases, with 12 bases between them. The CDR3 DNA reads as TGCGCCAGCAGCAAAACGACAGAGACCGGGGAGCTGTTTTTT. This encodes CASSKTTETGELFF.

Comment on this clonotype: A much larger clone differs by one base, so this may be a read error. The CDR3 sequence is CSVEESSGVNNERFF. The CDR3 nucleotides read TGCAGCGTTGAAGAATCTAGCGGGGTTAACAATGAGCGGTTCTTC. The genes are TRBV29-1 and TRBJ2-1, with TRBD2 matching over 9 bases. Germline V CDR1 and CDR2: SQVTM, ANQGSEA. This CDR3 has 15 amino acids.

This clonotype has more than one count but fewer than ten. This rearrangement joins TRBV9 to TRBJ2-1, with 11 bases matching TRBD2. In germline, CDR1 is SGDLS, CDR2 YYNGEE. The junction had 11 bases not matched to a gene; V was cut back by 4 bases and J by 8 bases. This CDR3 has 16 residues. The CDR3 sequence: CASSTDSGGALDEQFF. CDR3 bases: TGTGCCAGCAGCACGGATAGCGGGGGGGCCCTTGATGAGCAGTTCTTC. The full variable domain, rest sourced from reference TRBV9 and TRBJ2-1, is DSGVTQTPKHLITATGQRVTLRCSPRSGDLSVYWYQQSLDQGLQFLIQYYNGEERAKGNILERFSAQQFPDLHSELNLSSLELGDSALYFCASSTDSGGALDEQFFGPGTRLTVL.

Only a few counts were recorded for this clonotype. V and J are TRBV10-2 and TRBJ2-5; TRBD2 agrees at 7 bases. The J call is doubtful: the DNA matches TRBJ2-7 better. CDR1 and CDR2 from the germline V gene are WSHSY and SAAADI. This CDR3 region has 16 residues. DNA for the CDR3: TGCGCCAGCAGTGGGAGGGGCGGGGGACCCCTGGACGAGCAGTACTTC. This encodes CASSGRGGGPLDEQYF.

Concerning this clonotype itself: Compared with germline, one end of the junction differs, possibly owing to a read error. The rearrangement uses TRBV7-8 and TRBJ2-6, with D possibly being TRBD2 (6 bases). The germline V gene has CDR1 SGHVS and CDR2 FQNEAQ. This CDR3 has 15 residues. The CDR3: CVSSFRGTGANVLTF. The CDR3 nucleotides read TGTGTCAGCAGCTTCCGCGGGACTGGGGCCAACGTCCTGACTTTC. Looking up the rest from reference TRBV7-8 and TRBJ2-6 gives the full variable domain: GAGVSQSPRYKVAKRGQDVALRCDPISGHVSLFWYQQALGQGPEFLTYFQNEAQLDKSGLPSDRFFAERPEGSVSTLKIQRTQQEDSAVYLCVSSFRGTGANVLTFGAGSRLTVL.

The chain has TRBV13 and TRBJ2-5, with 10 bases matching TRBD2. Per germline, CDR1 PRHDT and CDR2 FYEKMQ (reference sequence). CDR3 size: 15 residues. J was trimmed by 4 bases and V by 2 bases; bases with no gene match: 4. This CDR3 is CASSLYSGRGETQYF. CDR3 in DNA: TGTGCCAGCAGCTTATACAGCGGGAGGGGAGAGACCCAGTACTTC.

A few counts support this clonotype. The gene calls are TRBV20-1 and TRBJ2-7, with TRBD2 matching over 7 bases. The CDR3 runs to 20 residues. The germline CDR1 and CDR2 sequences are DFQATT and SNEGSKA (reference sequence). V dropped 0 bases and J dropped 3; count of bases not matched to a gene: 23. CDR3 nucleotide sequence: TGCAGTGCTAGAGATAGGACGAGACAATCCTCCGGGACTATCCTCTACGAGCAGTACTTC. As protein: CSARDRTRQSSGTILYEQYF.

The genes are TRBV9 and TRBJ1-1; D gene ambiguous. Germline assignment: CDR1 SGDLS and CDR2 YYNGEE. Trimming removed 1 base from V and 5 bases from J, with 9 bases in between. The CDR3 is made up of 13 amino acids. CDR3 region: CASSVKPGTEAFF. The CDR3 DNA reads as TGTGCCAGCAGCGTAAAGCCTGGAACTGAAGCTTTCTTT. Looking up the rest from reference TRBV9 and TRBJ1-1 gives the full variable domain: DSGVTQTPKHLITATGQRVTLRCSPRSGDLSVYWYQQSLDQGLQFLIQYYNGEERAKGNILERFSAQQFPDLHSELNLSSLELGDSALYFCASSVKPGTEAFFGQGTRLTVV.

This rearrangement joins TRBV9 to TRBJ1-2, with D maybe TRBD1 (5 bases). The CDR3 has 16 residues. V shed 2 bases and J shed 0 bases, with 14 bases lying between them. CDR1 and CDR2 (germline): SGDLS, YYNGEE. DNA for the CDR3: TGTGCCAGCAGCGTTTCATCTGGGGCCTCTAACTATGGCTACACCTTC. Its protein is CASSVSSGASNYGYTF.

The CDR3 nucleotides read TGCGCCAGCAGCTTGGCTTTCGAACAGGGGACCTACGAGCAGTACTTC. Translation gives CASSLAFEQGTYEQYF. The V gene is TRBV5-1, the J gene TRBJ2-7; 7 bases match TRBD1. Germline values: CDR1 SGHRS, CDR2 YFSETQ. After removal of 0 bases from V and 2 bases from J, the junction contained 8 bases not matched to a gene. CDR3 length: 16 amino acids.

This clonotype was observed a handful of times. This chain connects TRBV5-1 to TRBJ2-1, with 9 bases lining up with TRBD1. Trimming cost V 5 bases and J 7 bases; bases outside gene matches: 4. The CDR3 has 13 amino acids. CDR1 is SGHRS, CDR2 YFSETQ, per germline. CDR3 in amino acids: CASRPGQGNEQFF. The CDR3 nucleotides read TGCGCCAGCAGGCCTGGACAGGGGAATGAGCAGTTCTTC.

This clonotype showed up just a few times. The chain recombines TRBV3-1 with TRBJ2-2; no clear D. Germline V lookup: CDR1 LGHDT, CDR2 YNNKEL (reference sequence). V shed 0 bases and J shed 6 bases, with 8 bases lying between them. There are 14 residues in the CDR3. CDR3: CASSQDLVSGELFF. DNA of the CDR3: TGTGCCAGCAGCCAAGATCTAGTGTCCGGGGAGCTGTTTTTT.

J is TRBJ2-5 and V is TRBV5-1; 9 bases are shared with TRBD1. CDR1 and CDR2 (germline): SGHRS, YFSETQ. The V gene end was trimmed by 4 bases and the J gene end by 3 bases; junction bases not matched to a gene: 10. This CDR3 contains 16 residues. The CDR3 region has the DNA TGCGCCAGCAGCAGAACCGGGACAGGGTGGGAAGAGACCCAGTACTTC. Its protein is CASSRTGTGWEETQYF.